Listed here are 6 T cell receptor beta chains from one sample, sequenced in a study of cytomegalovirus exposure and HLA in healthy donors. PCR was performed using 60 Vbeta and 13 Jbeta primers. Using immunoSEQ multiplex PCR, the repertoire was profiled, and TCRdb retains in-frame clones only, with some absent. In all, the sample yields under 50,000 clones. Sequenced material: PBMCs. Source of these receptors: a male donor in good health and CMV-seronegative.

This clone is deemed medium-sized (0.01 to 0.1%) by its frequency. The chain has TRBV6-4 and TRBJ2-3; 13 nucleotides agree with TRBD2. Germline CDR1 and CDR2: MRHNA and SNTAGT. The CDR3 runs to 15 residues. The V and J ends lost 2 bases and 4 bases, in that order; junction bases with no gene match: 0. CDR3 loop: CASSDTSGGADTQYF. Written as DNA, the CDR3 is TGTGCCAGCAGTGACACTAGCGGGGGGGCAGATACGCAGTATTTT.

This sequence joins TRBV20-1 and TRBJ2-7; perhaps TRBD1 as D (6 bases). V was cut by 5 bases and J by 5 bases, with 10 bases left in between. Looked up from germline, CDR1 is DFQATT and CDR2 is SNEGSKA (reference sequence). The CDR3 runs to 11 residues. CDR3 protein: CSAHRDNEQYF. The DNA of the CDR3 is TGCAGTGCTCACAGGGATAACGAGCAGTACTTC.

V and J are TRBV9 and TRBJ1-4; D gene uncertain. Looked up from germline, CDR1 is SGDLS and CDR2 is YYNGEE. With 4 bases removed from V and 0 bases from J, the gap between germline ends came to 10 bases. The CDR3 runs to 15 residues. In DNA, the CDR3 is TGTGCCAGCAGCCCTCTCGGGGCAACTAATGAAAAACTGTTTTTT. Translating it yields CASSPLGATNEKLFF.

This chain connects TRBV4-1 to TRBJ1-5; TRBD1 might be the D (6 bases). Trimming stripped 4 bases from V and 7 bases from J, with 14 bases between. This CDR3 region has 14 residues. Per germline, CDR1 MGHRA and CDR2 YSYEKL. The CDR3 sequence: CASSPYPGEQPQHF. DNA of the CDR3: TGCGCCAGCAGCCCTTACCCAGGGGAACAGCCCCAGCATTTT.

The chain carries TRBV11-1 and TRBJ2-7, with 7 bases identical to TRBD1. Germline lookup yields CDR1 SGHAT and CDR2 FQDESV (reference sequence). The CDR3 sequence is 14 residues long. After removal of 3 bases from V and 2 bases from J, the junction contained 4 bases not matched to a gene. The CDR3 sequence: CASSFRQGTYEQYF. The CDR3 DNA is TGTGCCAGCAGCTTTCGACAGGGCACCTACGAGCAGTACTTC.

The chain joins TRBV5-7 to TRBJ2-7; D might be TRBD2 (5 bases). TRBV5-7 falls under the ORF class, with uncertain function. V dropped 2 bases and J dropped 1 base, with 13 bases sitting between them. The CDR3 spans 15 residues. The CDR3 loop reads CASSFPGGLSYEQYF. As DNA, the CDR3 is TGTGCCAGCAGCTTTCCTGGCGGGTTATCCTACGAGCAGTACTTC.